This T cell receptor beta chain was found in a study of blood T cell repertoires in COVID-19. For the study at large: The origin of the acute and convalescent COVID-19 samples was the United States, Italy and Spain. PBMCs, B-cell-depleted T cells, or T cells were the source of the cDNA or gDNA that made up the material.

In the study's own analysis: Reference gene primers were amplified, and this amplification served to estimate nucleated cell counts. Assay used: immunoSEQ multiplex PCR; TCRdb lists only in-frame clones, some missing. The D gene and trimming were derived from the DNA, and the V and J assignments and clone size from that table. This sample has 100,000 or so clones, with 80% to 90% found just once. The CDR3 loop spans 15 amino acids. V usage is TRBV21-1 and J usage is TRBJ1-2. TRBV21-1 is a pseudogene. This clonotype originated in a human donor with acute or convalescent COVID-19. The donor label of this sample is uncertain. Sequences were obtained from peripheral blood. The CDR3 region has the DNA TGTGCCAGCAGCAAACGACTAGGGGGGGGTTATGGCTACACCTTC. This codes for CASSKRLGGGYGYTF.